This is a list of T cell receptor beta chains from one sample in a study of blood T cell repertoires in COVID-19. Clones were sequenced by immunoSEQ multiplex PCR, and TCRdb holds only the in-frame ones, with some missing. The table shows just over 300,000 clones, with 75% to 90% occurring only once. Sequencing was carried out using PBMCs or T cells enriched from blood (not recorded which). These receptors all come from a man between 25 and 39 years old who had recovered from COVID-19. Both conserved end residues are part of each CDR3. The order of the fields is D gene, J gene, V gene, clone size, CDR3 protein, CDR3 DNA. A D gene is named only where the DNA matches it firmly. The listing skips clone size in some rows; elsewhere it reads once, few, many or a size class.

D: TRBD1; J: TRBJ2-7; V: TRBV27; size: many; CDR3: CASRIGQGAYEQYF; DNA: TGTGCCAGCAGAATCGGACAGGGGGCCTACGAGCAGTACTTC
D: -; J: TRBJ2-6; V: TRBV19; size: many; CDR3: CASSIQGGSGANVLTF; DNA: TGTGCCAGTAGTATACAGGGGGGCTCTGGGGCCAACGTCCTGACTTTC
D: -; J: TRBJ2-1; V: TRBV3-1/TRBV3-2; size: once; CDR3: CASSPAQRPYNEQFF; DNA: TGTGCCAGCAGCCCCGCCCAGCGGCCGTACAATGAGCAGTTCTTC
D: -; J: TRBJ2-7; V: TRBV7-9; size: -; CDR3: CASSFSSYEQYF; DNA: TGTGCCAGCAGCTTTAGTTCCTACGAGCAGTACTTC
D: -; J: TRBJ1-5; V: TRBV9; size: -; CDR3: CASSVGRGGDQPQHF; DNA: TGTGCCAGCAGCGTAGGTCGGGGAGGGGATCAGCCCCAGCATTTT
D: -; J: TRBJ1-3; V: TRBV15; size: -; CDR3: CATSRDPGRGNTIYF; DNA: TGTGCCACCAGCAGGGATCCCGGCAGGGGAAACACCATATATTTT
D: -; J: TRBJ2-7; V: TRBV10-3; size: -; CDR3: CAISESNTRSYEQYF; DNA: TGTGCCATCAGTGAGTCGAACACCCGCTCCTACGAGCAGTACTTC
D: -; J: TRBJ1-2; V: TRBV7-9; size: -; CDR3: CASSLESVGYTF; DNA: TGTGCCAGCAGCTTAGAATCGGTCGGCTACACCTTC
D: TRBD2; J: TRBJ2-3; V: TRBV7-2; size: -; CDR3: CASSFLLAGFSTDTQYF; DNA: TGTGCCAGCAGCTTCTTACTAGCGGGCTTTAGCACAGATACGCAGTATTTT
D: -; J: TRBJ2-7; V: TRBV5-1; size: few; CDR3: CASSLSQRTYEQYF; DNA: TGCGCCAGCAGCTTGTCCCAGAGGACCTACGAGCAGTACTTC
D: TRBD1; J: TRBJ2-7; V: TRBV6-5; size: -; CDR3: CASSRTGRTYEQYF; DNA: TGTGCCAGCAGTCGGACAGGGCGAACCTACGAGCAGTACTTC
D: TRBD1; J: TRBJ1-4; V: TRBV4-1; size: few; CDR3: CASSRQTGGLNEKLFF; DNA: TGCGCCAGCAGCCGCCAGACAGGGGGGCTTAATGAAAAACTGTTTTTT
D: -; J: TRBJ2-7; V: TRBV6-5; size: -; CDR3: CASSYGAEQYF; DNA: TGTGCCAGCAGTTACGGGGCAGAGCAGTACTTC
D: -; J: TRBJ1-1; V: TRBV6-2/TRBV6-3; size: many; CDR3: CASSYEVGANEAFF; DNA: TGTGCCAGCAGTTACGAGGTGGGGGCCAATGAAGCTTTCTTT
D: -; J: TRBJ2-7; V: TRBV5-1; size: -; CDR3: CASRQDSTTAYEQYF; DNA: TGCGCCAGCAGACAAGACAGTACGACGGCCTACGAGCAGTACTTC
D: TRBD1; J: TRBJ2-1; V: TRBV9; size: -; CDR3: CASSDPAQGTPTQYNEQFF; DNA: TGTGCCAGCAGTGACCCGGCACAGGGGACCCCCACACAATACAATGAGCAGTTCTTC
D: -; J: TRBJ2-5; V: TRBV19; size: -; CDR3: CASSSEPRGETQYF; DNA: TGTGCCAGTAGTTCGGAGCCCCGAGGGGAGACCCAGTACTTC
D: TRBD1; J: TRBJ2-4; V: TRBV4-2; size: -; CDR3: CASRDVGQARAKNIQYF; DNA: TGTGCCAGCAGAGACGTGGGACAGGCGCGAGCCAAAAACATTCAGTACTTC
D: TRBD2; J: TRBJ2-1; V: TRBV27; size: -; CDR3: CASSPLAGGRYNEQFF; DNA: TGTGCCAGCAGTCCCCTAGCGGGGGGGCGGTACAATGAGCAGTTCTTC
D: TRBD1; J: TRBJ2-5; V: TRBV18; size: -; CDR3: CASSPRSVTTGGYETQYF; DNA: TGTGCCAGCTCACCCCGATCTGTGACGACAGGGGGCTACGAGACCCAGTACTTC
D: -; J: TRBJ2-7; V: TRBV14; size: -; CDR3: CASSQVGVYEQYF; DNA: TGTGCCAGCAGCCAAGTAGGGGTCTACGAGCAGTACTTC
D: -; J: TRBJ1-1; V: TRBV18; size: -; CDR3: CASSPRMSGESEAFF; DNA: TGTGCCAGCTCACCTCGAATGTCGGGAGAATCTGAAGCTTTCTTT
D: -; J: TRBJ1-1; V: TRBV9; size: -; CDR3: CASSADTNTEAFF; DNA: TGTGCCAGCAGCGCCGACACGAACACTGAAGCTTTCTTT
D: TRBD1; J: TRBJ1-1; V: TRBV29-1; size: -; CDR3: CSVGGSPGGDTEAFF; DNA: TGCAGCGTCGGAGGGTCGCCAGGGGGCGATACTGAAGCTTTCTTT
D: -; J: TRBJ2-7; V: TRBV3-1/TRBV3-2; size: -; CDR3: CASSQTWYEYRYEQYF; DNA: TGTGCCAGCAGCCAAACATGGTACGAGTACAGGTACGAGCAGTACTTC
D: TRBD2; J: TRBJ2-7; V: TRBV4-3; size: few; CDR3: CASSQDIAGGYEQYF; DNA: TGCGCCAGCAGCCAAGATATAGCGGGGGGCTACGAGCAGTACTTC
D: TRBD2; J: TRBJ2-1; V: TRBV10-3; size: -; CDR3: CAIRPVAGGENEQFF; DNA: TGTGCCATCAGGCCCGTAGCGGGGGGGGAGAATGAGCAGTTCTTC